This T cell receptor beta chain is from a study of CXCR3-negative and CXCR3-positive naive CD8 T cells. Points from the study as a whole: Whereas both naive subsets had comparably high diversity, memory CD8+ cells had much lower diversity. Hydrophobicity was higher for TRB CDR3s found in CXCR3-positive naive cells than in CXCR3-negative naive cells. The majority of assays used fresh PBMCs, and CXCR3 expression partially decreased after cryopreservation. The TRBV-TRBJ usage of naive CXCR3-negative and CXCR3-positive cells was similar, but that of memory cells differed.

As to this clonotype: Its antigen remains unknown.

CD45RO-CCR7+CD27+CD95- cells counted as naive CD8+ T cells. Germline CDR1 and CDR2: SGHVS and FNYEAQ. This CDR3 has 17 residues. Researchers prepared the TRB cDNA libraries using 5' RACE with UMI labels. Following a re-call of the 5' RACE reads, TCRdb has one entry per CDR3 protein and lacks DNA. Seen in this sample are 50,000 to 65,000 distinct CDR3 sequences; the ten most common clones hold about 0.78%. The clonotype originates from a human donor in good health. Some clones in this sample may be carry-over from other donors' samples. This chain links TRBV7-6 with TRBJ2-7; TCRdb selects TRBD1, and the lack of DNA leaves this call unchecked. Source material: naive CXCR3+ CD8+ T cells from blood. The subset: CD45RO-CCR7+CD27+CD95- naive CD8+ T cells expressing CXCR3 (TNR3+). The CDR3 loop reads CASSGGQGNSQAYEQYF.